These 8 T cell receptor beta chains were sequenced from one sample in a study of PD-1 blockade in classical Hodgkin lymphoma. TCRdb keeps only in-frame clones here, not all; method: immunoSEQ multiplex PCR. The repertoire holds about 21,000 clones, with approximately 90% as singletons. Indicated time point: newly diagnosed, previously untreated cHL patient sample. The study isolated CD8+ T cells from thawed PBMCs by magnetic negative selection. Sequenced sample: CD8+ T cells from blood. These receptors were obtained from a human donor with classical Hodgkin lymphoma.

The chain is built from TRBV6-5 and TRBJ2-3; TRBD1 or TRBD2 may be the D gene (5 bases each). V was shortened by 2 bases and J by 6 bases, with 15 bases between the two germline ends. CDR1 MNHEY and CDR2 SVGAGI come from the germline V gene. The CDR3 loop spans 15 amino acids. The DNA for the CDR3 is TGTGCCAGCAGTTACGAGGGCAGGGTTTGGGATACGCAGTATTTT. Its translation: CASSYEGRVWDTQYF.

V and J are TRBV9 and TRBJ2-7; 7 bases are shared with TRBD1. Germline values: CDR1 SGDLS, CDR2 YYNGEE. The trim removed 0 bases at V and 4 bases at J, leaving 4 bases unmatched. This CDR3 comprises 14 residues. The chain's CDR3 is CASSVEGASYEQYF. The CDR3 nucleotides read TGTGCCAGCAGCGTAGAGGGGGCAAGTTACGAGCAGTACTTC. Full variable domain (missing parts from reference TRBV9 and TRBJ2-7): DSGVTQTPKHLITATGQRVTLRCSPRSGDLSVYWYQQSLDQGLQFLIQYYNGEERAKGNILERFSAQQFPDLHSELNLSSLELGDSALYFCASSVEGASYEQYFGPGTRLTVT.

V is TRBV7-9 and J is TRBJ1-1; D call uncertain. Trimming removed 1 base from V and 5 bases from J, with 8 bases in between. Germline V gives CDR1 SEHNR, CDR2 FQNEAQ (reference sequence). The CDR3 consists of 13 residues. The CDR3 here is CASSLGGGTEAFF. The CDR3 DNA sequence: TGTGCCAGCAGCTTAGGAGGAGGGACTGAAGCTTTCTTT.

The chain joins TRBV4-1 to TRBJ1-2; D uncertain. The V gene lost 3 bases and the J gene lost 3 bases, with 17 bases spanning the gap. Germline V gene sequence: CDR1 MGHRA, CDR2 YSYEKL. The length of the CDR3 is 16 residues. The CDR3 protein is CASSHTLSGVHYGYTF. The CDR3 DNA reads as TGCGCCAGCAGCCACACTCTGTCCGGGGTACACTATGGCTACACCTTC.

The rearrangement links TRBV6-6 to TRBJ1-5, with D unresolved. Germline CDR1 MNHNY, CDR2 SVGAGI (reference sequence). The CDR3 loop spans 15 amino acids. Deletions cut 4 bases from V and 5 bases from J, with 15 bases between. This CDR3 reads CASSFPAIGDQPQHF. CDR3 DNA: TGTGCCAGCAGTTTCCCGGCGATTGGCGATCAGCCCCAGCATTTT.

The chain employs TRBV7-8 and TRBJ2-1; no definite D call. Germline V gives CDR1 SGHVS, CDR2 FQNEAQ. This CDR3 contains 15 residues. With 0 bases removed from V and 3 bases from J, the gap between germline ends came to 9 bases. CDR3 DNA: TGTGCCAGCAGCTTAGCGGACCGTTTCTACAATGAGCAGTTCTTC. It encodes CASSLADRFYNEQFF. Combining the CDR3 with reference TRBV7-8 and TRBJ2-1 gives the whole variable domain GAGVSQSPRYKVAKRGQDVALRCDPISGHVSLFWYQQALGQGPEFLTYFQNEAQLDKSGLPSDRFFAERPEGSVSTLKIQRTQQEDSAVYLCASSLADRFYNEQFFGPGTRLTVL.

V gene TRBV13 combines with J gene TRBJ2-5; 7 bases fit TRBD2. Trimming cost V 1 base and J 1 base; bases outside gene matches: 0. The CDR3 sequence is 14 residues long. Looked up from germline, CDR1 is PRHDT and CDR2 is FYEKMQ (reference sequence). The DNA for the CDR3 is TGTGCCAGCAGCTTAGCGGGGGGCCAAGAGACCCAGTACTTC. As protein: CASSLAGGQETQYF.

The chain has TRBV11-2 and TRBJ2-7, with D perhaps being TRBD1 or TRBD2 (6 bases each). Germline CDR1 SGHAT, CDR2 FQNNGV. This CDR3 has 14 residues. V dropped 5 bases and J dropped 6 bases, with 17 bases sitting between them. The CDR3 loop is CASSTPGGVAEQYF. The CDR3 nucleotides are TGTGCCAGCAGCACCCCCGGGGGCGTTGCCGAGCAGTACTTC.